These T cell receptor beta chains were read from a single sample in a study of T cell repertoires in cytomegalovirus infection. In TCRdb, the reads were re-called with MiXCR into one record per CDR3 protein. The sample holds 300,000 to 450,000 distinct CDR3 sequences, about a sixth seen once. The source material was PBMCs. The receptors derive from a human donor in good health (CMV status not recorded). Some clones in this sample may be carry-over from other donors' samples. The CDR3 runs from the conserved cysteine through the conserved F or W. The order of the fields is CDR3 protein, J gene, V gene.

cdr3_aa: CASSLAGGGNIQYF; j_call: TRBJ2-4; v_call: TRBV7-2
cdr3_aa: CASSFPGTGGPDTQYF; j_call: TRBJ2-3; v_call: TRBV27
cdr3_aa: CASSSWTRGELFF; j_call: TRBJ2-2; v_call: TRBV3-1
cdr3_aa: CASTQHVAGSYNEQFF; j_call: TRBJ2-1; v_call: TRBV12-3/TRBV12-4
cdr3_aa: CASSPVNTGELFF; j_call: TRBJ2-2; v_call: TRBV7-2
cdr3_aa: CASSYGNTIYF; j_call: TRBJ1-3; v_call: TRBV28
cdr3_aa: CASSNRVPRGEQFF; j_call: TRBJ2-1; v_call: TRBV12-3/TRBV12-4
cdr3_aa: CASSLTNTGELFF; j_call: TRBJ2-2; v_call: TRBV7-9
cdr3_aa: CASSSRTESYEQYF; j_call: TRBJ2-7; v_call: TRBV4-1
cdr3_aa: CASSLSSGDYNEQFF; j_call: TRBJ2-1; v_call: TRBV12-3/TRBV12-4
cdr3_aa: CASSVGTPNSPLHF; j_call: TRBJ1-6; v_call: TRBV12-3/TRBV12-4
cdr3_aa: CASSLRRNGSFYSNQPQHF; j_call: TRBJ1-5; v_call: TRBV11-3
cdr3_aa: CASSQVSRTDTEAFF; j_call: TRBJ1-1; v_call: TRBV3-1
cdr3_aa: CASSLQGQGGGYTF; j_call: TRBJ1-2; v_call: TRBV28
cdr3_aa: CASSPTLAEGGYTF; j_call: TRBJ1-2; v_call: TRBV4-2
cdr3_aa: CSATKAGMETQYF; j_call: TRBJ2-5; v_call: TRBV20-1
cdr3_aa: CASSLSRDSLYSNQPQHF; j_call: TRBJ1-5; v_call: TRBV27
cdr3_aa: CASRKDRGGNQPQHF; j_call: TRBJ1-5; v_call: TRBV12-3/TRBV12-4
cdr3_aa: CASGVYNEQFF; j_call: TRBJ2-1; v_call: TRBV7-2
cdr3_aa: CASSPDGPGNEQFF; j_call: TRBJ2-1; v_call: TRBV12-3/TRBV12-4
cdr3_aa: CASRTEGDEQFF; j_call: TRBJ2-1; v_call: TRBV19
cdr3_aa: CASSGSGRETQYF; j_call: TRBJ2-5; v_call: TRBV12-3/TRBV12-4
cdr3_aa: CASSHYGQNTEAFF; j_call: TRBJ1-1; v_call: TRBV7-8
cdr3_aa: CASSQAPDGTDTQYF; j_call: TRBJ2-3; v_call: TRBV4-1
cdr3_aa: CSVAAGTYEQYF; j_call: TRBJ2-7; v_call: TRBV29-1
cdr3_aa: CASSLGQGLHF; j_call: TRBJ1-6; v_call: TRBV12-3/TRBV12-4
cdr3_aa: CASSLESGQGNTEAFF; j_call: TRBJ1-1; v_call: TRBV7-2
cdr3_aa: CASSQGGLAGAPDTQYF; j_call: TRBJ2-3; v_call: TRBV4-3
cdr3_aa: CASSPSLNYGYTF; j_call: TRBJ1-2; v_call: TRBV11-2
cdr3_aa: CASRTSGSSDEQFF; j_call: TRBJ2-1; v_call: TRBV19
cdr3_aa: CSAGVPKRAQETQYF; j_call: TRBJ2-5; v_call: TRBV20-1
cdr3_aa: CASSQVWGLDNQPQHF; j_call: TRBJ1-5; v_call: TRBV4-2
cdr3_aa: CASSPFSAALNTEAFF; j_call: TRBJ1-1; v_call: TRBV6-2/TRBV6-3
cdr3_aa: CSVGLAGDTQYF; j_call: TRBJ2-3; v_call: TRBV20-1
cdr3_aa: CASSLSGPATFF; j_call: TRBJ1-1; v_call: TRBV7-2
cdr3_aa: CASSSAGPPGETQYF; j_call: TRBJ2-5; v_call: TRBV7-9
cdr3_aa: CAIRQGSGANVLTF; j_call: TRBJ2-6; v_call: TRBV10-3
cdr3_aa: CASSFPSNNEQFF; j_call: TRBJ2-1; v_call: TRBV12-3/TRBV12-4
cdr3_aa: CASSLSTGLGGYTF; j_call: TRBJ1-2; v_call: TRBV7-9
cdr3_aa: CSARAISYEQYF; j_call: TRBJ2-7; v_call: TRBV20-1
cdr3_aa: CASSFSGHQETQYF; j_call: TRBJ2-5; v_call: TRBV5-1
cdr3_aa: CASSSPTGEPGLAGGNEQFF; j_call: TRBJ2-1; v_call: TRBV19
cdr3_aa: CSARGAGELFF; j_call: TRBJ2-2; v_call: TRBV20-1
cdr3_aa: CASHPPAGTGELFF; j_call: TRBJ2-2; v_call: TRBV10-3
cdr3_aa: CSVLRGSGYGYTF; j_call: TRBJ1-2; v_call: TRBV29-1
cdr3_aa: CASSPGTGISYGYTF; j_call: TRBJ1-2; v_call: TRBV12-3/TRBV12-4
cdr3_aa: CASSGGAPVETQYF; j_call: TRBJ2-5; v_call: TRBV10-2
cdr3_aa: CASSPRAGGGELFF; j_call: TRBJ2-2; v_call: TRBV12-3/TRBV12-4
cdr3_aa: CASSLAGVTTSGPQHF; j_call: TRBJ1-5; v_call: TRBV7-2
cdr3_aa: CASTLGYSTGKVGELFF; j_call: TRBJ2-2; v_call: TRBV5-1